In this sample, the clone carrying this TCR beta chain turned up many times. These data are taken from a study of T-cell reconstitution after alpha-beta-depleted transplantation in children. Trimming stripped 0 bases from V and 0 bases from J, with 12 bases between. This CDR3 contains 15 residues. Germline CDR1 and CDR2: DFQATT and SNEGSKA (reference sequence). The library targeted TCRbeta and was prepared with unique molecular identifiers. Each CDR3 protein gets one entry after TCRdb re-called the PCR reads with MiXCR. The sample lists some 240,000 distinct CDR3 sequences, 7.5% to 10% occurring once.

The clonotype comes from a human donor who donated a stem cell graft to a child with SCID. The specimen was PBMCs from the stem cell graft donor, collected from the stem cell graft. The chain is built from TRBV20-1 and TRBJ2-7, with D possibly being TRBD1 or TRBD2 (5 bases each). The CDR3 nucleotides read TGCAGTGCTAGAGATGGGGCGGGTATCTCCTACGAGCAGTACTTC. It codes for CSARDGAGISYEQYF.